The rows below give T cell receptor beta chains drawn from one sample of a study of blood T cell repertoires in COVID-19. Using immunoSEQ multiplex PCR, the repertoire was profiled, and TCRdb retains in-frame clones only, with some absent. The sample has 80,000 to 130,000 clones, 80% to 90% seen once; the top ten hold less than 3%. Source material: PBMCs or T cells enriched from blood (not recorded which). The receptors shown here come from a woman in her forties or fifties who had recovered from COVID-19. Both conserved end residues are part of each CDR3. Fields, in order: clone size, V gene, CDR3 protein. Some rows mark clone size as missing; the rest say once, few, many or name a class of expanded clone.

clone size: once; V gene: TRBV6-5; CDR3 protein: CASTRDLGEKLFF
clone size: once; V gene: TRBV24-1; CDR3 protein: CATSDPKAGGPTDTQYF
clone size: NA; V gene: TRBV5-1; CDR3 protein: CASSSSGTAHNSPLHF
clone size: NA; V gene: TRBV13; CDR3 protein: CASSSPRGASGRAGDTGELFF
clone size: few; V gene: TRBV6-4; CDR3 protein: CASSEGTGGNEQFF
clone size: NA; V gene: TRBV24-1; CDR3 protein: CAQPPRGVWPQHF
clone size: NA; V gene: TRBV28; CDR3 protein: CASSFRGTPYEQYF
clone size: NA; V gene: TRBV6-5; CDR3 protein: CASSSPGLAAGELFF
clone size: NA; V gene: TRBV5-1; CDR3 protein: CASSLGGTVYTGELFF
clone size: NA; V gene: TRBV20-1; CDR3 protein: CSASTVTYEQYF
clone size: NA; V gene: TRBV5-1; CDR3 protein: CASSLGPGGLNTEAFF
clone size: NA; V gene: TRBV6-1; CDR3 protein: CASSETWAGGFNTEAFF
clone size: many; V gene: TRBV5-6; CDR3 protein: CASSSWGVVRHGYTF
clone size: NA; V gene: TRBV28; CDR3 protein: CASTQGRGAFF
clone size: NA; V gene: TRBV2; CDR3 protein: CASSEQGESYEQYF